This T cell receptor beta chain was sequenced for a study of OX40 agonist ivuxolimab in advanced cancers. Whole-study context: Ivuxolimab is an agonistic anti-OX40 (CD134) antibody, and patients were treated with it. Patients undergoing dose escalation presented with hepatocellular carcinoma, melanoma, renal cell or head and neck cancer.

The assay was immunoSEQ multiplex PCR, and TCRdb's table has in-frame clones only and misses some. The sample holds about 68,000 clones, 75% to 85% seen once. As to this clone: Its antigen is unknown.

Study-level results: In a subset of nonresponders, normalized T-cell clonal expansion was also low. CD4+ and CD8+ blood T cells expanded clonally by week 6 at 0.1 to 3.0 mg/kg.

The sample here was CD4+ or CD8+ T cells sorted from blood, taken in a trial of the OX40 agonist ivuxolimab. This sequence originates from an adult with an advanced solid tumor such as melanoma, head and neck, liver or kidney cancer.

The chain's CDR3 is CASSLSGSGNTIYF. CDR3 nucleotides: TGCGCCAGCAGCTTGTCGGGCTCTGGAAACACCATATATTTT. This rearrangement joins TRBV5-1 to TRBJ1-3; D remains unclear. The CDR3 loop spans 14 amino acids. Per germline, CDR1 SGHRS and CDR2 YFSETQ. Between the trimmed V and J ends, which lost 1 base and 0 bases, there was a span of 5 bases.